These 9 T cell receptor beta chains originate from one sample sequenced in a study of blood T cells in healthy people across ages. Sample-barcoded 5' priming and a J-beta primer mix drove a second PCR of about 6 to 11 cycles. TCRdb re-called the 5' RACE reads through MiXCR, storing one row per CDR3 protein. The sample records some 1,000,000 distinct CDR3 sequences, almost 25% being singletons. In addition, the sample was reused for a study of T cells of mothers and their children.

Sequencing was performed on blood. These receptors came from a girl aged 2-9 years in good health.

This clonotype appeared a few times. The chain combines TRBV27 with TRBJ2-7, with TRBD1 matching 9 bases. The DNA end lines up better with TRBJ2-1; the J call may be wrong. The CDR3 runs 15 residues. In germline, CDR1 is MNHEY, CDR2 SMNVEV (reference sequence). The CDR3 spells CASSPGTGNSHEQFF. The CDR3 DNA reads as TGTGCCAGCAGTCCCGGGACAGGGAATTCACATGAGCAGTTCTTC.

This clonotype was counted a few times. V usage is TRBV29-1 and J usage is TRBJ2-5, with a tentative D call TRBD1 (6 bases). The V gene's germline CDR1 is SQVTM and CDR2 ANQGSEA. CDR3 size: 14 residues. The V and J ends lost 1 base and 2 bases respectively, with 11 bases between them. Here the CDR3 DNA reads TGCAGCGTTGAAGTACCCAGGGGACAAGAGACCCAGTACTTC. The encoded protein is CSVEVPRGQETQYF.

This clonotype was counted between two and nine times. The chain couples TRBV5-1 to TRBJ2-3, with D uncertain. The germline CDR1 and CDR2 sequences are SGHRS and YFSETQ. The ends were cut back, 5 bases at V and 5 bases at J, with 21 bases in the middle. The CDR3 covers 16 residues. The CDR3 here is CASRETLEKNRDTQYF. The DNA for the CDR3 is TGCGCCAGCAGAGAAACGCTAGAGAAGAATCGAGATACGCAGTATTTT.

The table lists this clonotype with a few counts. The gene calls are TRBV29-1 and TRBJ2-1; 7 bases match TRBD2. The length of the CDR3 is 13 residues. Germline trimming cut 6 bases from V and 8 bases from J; bases unmatched to any gene: 10. CDR1 and CDR2 (germline): SQVTM, ANQGSEA. In DNA, the CDR3 is TGCAGCGTCGATGGGAGGGTGTTAGATGAGCAGTTCTTC. Translation: CSVDGRVLDEQFF.

In this sample, this clonotype turned up a few times. The chain joins TRBV6-5 to TRBJ2-1; D unresolved. Germline-derived CDR1 and CDR2 are MNHEY and SVGAGI. This CDR3 contains 14 residues. The V end was cut by 6 bases, the J end by 5 bases, with 14 bases between. In DNA form, the CDR3 reads TGTGCCAGCAGCCAAACCTCGGATCACAATGAGCAGTTCTTC. This encodes CASSQTSDHNEQFF.

The chain employs TRBV24-1 and TRBJ2-5; D is uncertain. Deletions cut 2 bases from V and 5 bases from J, with 17 bases between. Germline CDR1 is KGHDR and CDR2 is SFDVKD. This CDR3 comprises 16 residues. This CDR3 is CATSDSLTEVSETQYF. The CDR3 nucleotides are TGTGCCACCAGTGATTCCCTGACTGAGGTGTCGGAGACCCAGTACTTC.

The V gene is TRBV4-1, the J gene TRBJ1-2; TRBD1 matches 7 bases. The CDR3 is 16 residues long. J was trimmed by 4 bases and V by 2 bases; bases with no gene match: 10. Per the germline V gene, CDR1 is MGHRA and CDR2 is YSYEKL. The CDR3 bases are TGCGCCAGCAGCCAACCTCGACTGGGACAGATCTATGGCTACACCTTC. Translation gives CASSQPRLGQIYGYTF.

This clonotype was detected only a few times. The genes are TRBV20-1 and TRBJ2-7, with a tentative D call TRBD1 (5 bases). The CDR3 has 15 amino acids. The ends were cut back, 3 bases at V and 2 bases at J, with 17 bases in the middle. Germline V gene data show CDR1 as DFQATT and CDR2 as SNEGSKA (reference sequence). The CDR3 is CSASYVDRGAYEQYF. CDR3 DNA: TGCAGTGCTAGCTATGTAGACAGAGGAGCCTACGAGCAGTACTTC.

This clonotype was picked up a small number of times. The chain joins TRBV5-1 to TRBJ2-6; D call uncertain. V was trimmed by 0 bases and J by 2 bases, leaving 12 bases between them. Germline V lookup: CDR1 SGHRS, CDR2 YFSETQ. CDR3 length equals 17 residues. As DNA, the CDR3 is TGCGCCAGCAGCTTGGGGGGATTGGATGCTGGGGCCAACGTCCTGACTTTC. Protein: CASSLGGLDAGANVLTF.